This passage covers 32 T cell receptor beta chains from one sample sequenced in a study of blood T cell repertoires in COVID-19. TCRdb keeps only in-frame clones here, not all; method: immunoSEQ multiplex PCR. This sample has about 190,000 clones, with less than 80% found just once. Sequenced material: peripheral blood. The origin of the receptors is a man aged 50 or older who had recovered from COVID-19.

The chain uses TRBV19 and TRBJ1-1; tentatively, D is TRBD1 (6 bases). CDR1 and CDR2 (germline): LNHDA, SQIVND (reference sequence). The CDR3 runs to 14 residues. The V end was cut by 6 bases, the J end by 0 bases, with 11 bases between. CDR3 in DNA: TGTGCCAGTAGGGGCGGACAGTTGAACACTGAAGCTTTCTTT. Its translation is CASRGGQLNTEAFF.

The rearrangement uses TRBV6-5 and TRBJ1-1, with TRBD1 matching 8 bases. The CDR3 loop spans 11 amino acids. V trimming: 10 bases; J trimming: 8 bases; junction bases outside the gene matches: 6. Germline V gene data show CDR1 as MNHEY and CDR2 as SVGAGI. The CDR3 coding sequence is TGTGCCACCTCCCGACAGGGGGAAGCTTTCTTT. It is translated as CATSRQGEAFF.

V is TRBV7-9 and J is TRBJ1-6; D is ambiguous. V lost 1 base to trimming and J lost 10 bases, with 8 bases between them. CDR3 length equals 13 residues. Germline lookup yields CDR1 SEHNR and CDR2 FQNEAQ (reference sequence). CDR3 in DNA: TGTGCCAGCAGCTTAGGTAGATCCTCACCCCTCCACTTT. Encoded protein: CASSLGRSSPLHF.

The CDR3 protein is CASSPRLAGVFNEQFF. As DNA, the CDR3 is TGTGCCAGCAGCCCCAGACTAGCGGGAGTTTTCAATGAGCAGTTCTTC. This chain links TRBV3-1 (or the pseudogene TRBV3-2) with TRBJ2-1, with TRBD2 identical over 12 bases. Germline V gene data show CDR1 as LGHDT and CDR2 as YNNKEL (reference sequence). V lost 4 bases to trimming and J lost 6 bases; unmatched junction nucleotides: 7. This CDR3 region has 16 residues.

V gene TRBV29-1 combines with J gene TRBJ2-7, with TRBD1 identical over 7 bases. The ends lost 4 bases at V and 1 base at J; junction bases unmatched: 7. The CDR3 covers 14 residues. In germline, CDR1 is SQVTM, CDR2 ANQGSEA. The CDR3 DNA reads TGCAGCGTTGTTGTGGGACAGCGATCCTACGAGCAGTACTTC. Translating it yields CSVVVGQRSYEQYF.

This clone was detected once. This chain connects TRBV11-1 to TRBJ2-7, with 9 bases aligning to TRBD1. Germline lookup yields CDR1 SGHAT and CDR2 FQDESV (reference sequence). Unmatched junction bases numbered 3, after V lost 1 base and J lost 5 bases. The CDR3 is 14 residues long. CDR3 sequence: CASSLDRGPHEQYF. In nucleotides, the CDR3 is TGTGCCAGCAGCTTAGACAGGGGGCCCCACGAGCAGTACTTC.

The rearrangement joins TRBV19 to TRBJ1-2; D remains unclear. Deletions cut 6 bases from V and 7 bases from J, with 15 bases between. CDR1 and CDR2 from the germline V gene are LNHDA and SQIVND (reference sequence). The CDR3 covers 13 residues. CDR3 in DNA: TGTGCCAGTAGATCCCCCCTACGGGGTGGCTACACCTTC. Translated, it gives CASRSPLRGGYTF. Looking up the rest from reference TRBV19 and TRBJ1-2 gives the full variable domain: DGGITQSPKYLFRKEGQNVTLSCEQNLNHDAMYWYRQDPGQGLRLIYYSQIVNDFQKGDIAEGYSVSREKKESFPLTVTSAQKNPTAFYLCASRSPLRGGYTFGSGTRLTVV.

The CDR3 loop reads CASSRRGGRTYEQYF. The CDR3 bases are TGTGCCAGCAGCCGGCGGGGGGGCCGGACCTACGAGCAGTACTTC. The J gene is TRBJ2-7, the V gene TRBV11-1, with 9 bases identical to TRBD2. The germline V gene has CDR1 SGHAT and CDR2 FQDESV (reference sequence). The CDR3 covers 15 residues. Trimming removed 5 bases from V and 2 bases from J; junction bases left unmatched: 7.

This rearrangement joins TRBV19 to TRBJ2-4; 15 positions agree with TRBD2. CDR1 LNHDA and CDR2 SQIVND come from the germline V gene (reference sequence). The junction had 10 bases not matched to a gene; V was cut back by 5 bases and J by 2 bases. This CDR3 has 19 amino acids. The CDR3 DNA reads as TGTGCCAGTAGTGGGTGGACTAGCGGGAGGGCCTTATCCAAAAACATTCAGTACTTC. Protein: CASSGWTSGRALSKNIQYF.

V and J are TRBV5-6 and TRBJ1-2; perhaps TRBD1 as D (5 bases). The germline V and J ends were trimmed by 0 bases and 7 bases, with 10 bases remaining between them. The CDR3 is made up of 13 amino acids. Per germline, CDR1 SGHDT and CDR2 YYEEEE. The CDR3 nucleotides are TGTGCCAGCAGCTTGGACAGGAATCCTGGCTACACCTTC. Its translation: CASSLDRNPGYTF.

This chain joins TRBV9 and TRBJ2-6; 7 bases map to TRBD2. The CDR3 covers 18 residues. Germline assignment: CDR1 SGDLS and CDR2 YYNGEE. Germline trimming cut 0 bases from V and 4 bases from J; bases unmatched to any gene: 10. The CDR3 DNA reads TGTGCCAGCAGCGTAGATAGCGGGCATGTGGAGGGGGCCAACGTCCTGACTTTC. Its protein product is CASSVDSGHVEGANVLTF.

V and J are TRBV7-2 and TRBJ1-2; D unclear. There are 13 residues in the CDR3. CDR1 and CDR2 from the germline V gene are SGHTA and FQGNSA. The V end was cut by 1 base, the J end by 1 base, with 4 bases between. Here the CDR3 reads CASSLGYNYGYTF. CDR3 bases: TGTGCCAGCAGCTTAGGTTATAACTATGGCTACACCTTC.

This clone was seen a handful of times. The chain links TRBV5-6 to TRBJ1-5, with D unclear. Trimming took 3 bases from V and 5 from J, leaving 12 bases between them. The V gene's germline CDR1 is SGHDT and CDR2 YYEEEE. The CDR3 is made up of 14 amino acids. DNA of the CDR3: TGTGCCAGCAGCTCGTGGAGTAATCATCAGCCCCAGCATTTT. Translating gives CASSSWSNHQPQHF.

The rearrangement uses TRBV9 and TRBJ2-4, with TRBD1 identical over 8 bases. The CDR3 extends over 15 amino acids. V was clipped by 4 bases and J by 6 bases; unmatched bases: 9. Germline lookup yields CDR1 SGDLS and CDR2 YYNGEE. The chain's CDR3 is CASSPNPGQVNIQYF. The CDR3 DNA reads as TGTGCCAGCAGCCCTAATCCGGGACAGGTAAACATTCAGTACTTC.

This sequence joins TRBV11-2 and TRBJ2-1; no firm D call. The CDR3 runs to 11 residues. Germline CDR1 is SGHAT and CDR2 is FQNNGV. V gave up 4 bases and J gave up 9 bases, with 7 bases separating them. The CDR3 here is CASSWASEQFF. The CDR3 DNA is TGTGCCAGCAGCTGGGCATCTGAGCAGTTCTTC.

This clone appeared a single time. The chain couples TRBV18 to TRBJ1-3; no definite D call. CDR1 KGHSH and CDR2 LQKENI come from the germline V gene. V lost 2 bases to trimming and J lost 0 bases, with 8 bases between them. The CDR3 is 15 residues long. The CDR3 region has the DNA TGTGCCAGCTCACCATCGGGGTCCTCTGGAAACACCATATATTTT. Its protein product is CASSPSGSSGNTIYF.

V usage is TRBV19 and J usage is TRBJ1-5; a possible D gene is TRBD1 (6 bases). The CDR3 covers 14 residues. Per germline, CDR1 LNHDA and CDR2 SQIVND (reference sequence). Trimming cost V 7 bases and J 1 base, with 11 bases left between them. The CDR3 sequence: CASMTTGSNQPQHF. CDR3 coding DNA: TGTGCCAGTATGACAACAGGGAGCAATCAGCCCCAGCATTTT.

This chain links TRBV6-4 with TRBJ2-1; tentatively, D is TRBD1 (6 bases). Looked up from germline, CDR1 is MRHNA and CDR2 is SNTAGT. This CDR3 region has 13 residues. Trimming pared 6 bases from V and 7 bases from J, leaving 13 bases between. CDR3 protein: CASSRTGWNEQFF. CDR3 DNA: TGTGCCAGCAGCAGAACAGGGTGGAATGAGCAGTTCTTC.

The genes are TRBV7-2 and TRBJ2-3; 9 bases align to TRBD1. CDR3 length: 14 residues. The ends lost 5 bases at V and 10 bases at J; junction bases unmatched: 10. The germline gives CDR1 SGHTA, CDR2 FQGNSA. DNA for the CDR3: TGTGCCAGCAGCCTGGACAGGGGTGGGGTTGCGCAGTATTTT. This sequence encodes CASSLDRGGVAQYF.

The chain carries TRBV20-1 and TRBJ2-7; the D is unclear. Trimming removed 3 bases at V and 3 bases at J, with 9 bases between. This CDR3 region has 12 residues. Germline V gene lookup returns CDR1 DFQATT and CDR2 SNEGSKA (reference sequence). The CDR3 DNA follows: TGCAGTGCTAGTCCAGGTATCTACGAGCAGTACTTC. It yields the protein CSASPGIYEQYF.

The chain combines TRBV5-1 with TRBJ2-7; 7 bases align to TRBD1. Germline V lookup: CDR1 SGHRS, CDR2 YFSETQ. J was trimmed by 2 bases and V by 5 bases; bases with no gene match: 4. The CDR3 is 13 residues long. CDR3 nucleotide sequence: TGCGCCAGCAGGTTAGACAGGGCCTACGAGCAGTACTTC. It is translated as CASRLDRAYEQYF.

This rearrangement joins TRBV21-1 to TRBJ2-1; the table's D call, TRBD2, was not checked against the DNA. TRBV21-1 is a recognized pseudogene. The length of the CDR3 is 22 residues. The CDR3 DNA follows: TGTGCCAGCAAACCTAAAGGGGCAGAGAGATATAGCGGGAGGGTCGCCTACAATGAGCAGTTCTTC. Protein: CASKPKGAERYSGRVAYNEQFF.

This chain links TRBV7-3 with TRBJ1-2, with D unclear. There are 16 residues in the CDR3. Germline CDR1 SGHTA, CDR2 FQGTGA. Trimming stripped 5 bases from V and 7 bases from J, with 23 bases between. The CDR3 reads CASSNTFGSPRVGYTF. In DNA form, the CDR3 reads TGTGCCAGCAGCAACACATTTGGTTCCCCTCGGGTTGGCTACACCTTC.

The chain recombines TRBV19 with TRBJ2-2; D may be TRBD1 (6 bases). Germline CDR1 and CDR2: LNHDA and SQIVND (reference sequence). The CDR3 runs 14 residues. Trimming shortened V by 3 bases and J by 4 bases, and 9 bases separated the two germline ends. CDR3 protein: CASSMDRVTGELFF. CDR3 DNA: TGTGCCAGTAGTATGGACAGAGTCACCGGGGAGCTGTTTTTT.

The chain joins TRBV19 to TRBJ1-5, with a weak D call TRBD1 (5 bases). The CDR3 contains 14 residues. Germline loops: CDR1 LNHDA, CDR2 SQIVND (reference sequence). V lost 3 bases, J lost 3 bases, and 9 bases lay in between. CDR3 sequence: CASSIRGTNQPQHF. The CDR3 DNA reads TGTGCCAGTAGTATTCGGGGGACCAATCAGCCCCAGCATTTT.

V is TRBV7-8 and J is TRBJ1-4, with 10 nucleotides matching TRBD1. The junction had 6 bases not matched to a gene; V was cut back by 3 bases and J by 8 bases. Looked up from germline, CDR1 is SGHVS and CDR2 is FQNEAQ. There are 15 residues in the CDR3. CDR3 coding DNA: TGTGCCAGCAGCTTGACCGGGACAGGGGCGGAAAAACTGTTTTTT. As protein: CASSLTGTGAEKLFF.

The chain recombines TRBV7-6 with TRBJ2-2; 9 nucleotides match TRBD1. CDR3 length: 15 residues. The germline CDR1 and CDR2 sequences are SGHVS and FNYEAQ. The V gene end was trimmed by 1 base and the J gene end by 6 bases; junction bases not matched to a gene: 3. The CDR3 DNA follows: TGTGCCAGCAGCTTAGAGCGGACAGGGGCCGGGGAGCTGTTTTTT. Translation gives CASSLERTGAGELFF.

CDR3 in DNA: TGTGCCAGCAGGACCCTCGGCACAGGGGGCACGTACGAGCAGTACTTC. It codes for CASRTLGTGGTYEQYF. The chain uses TRBV6-6 and TRBJ2-7, with TRBD1 identical over 9 bases. CDR3 length: 16 amino acids. The V gene end was trimmed by 6 bases and the J gene end by 4 bases; junction bases not matched to a gene: 13. The germline CDR1 and CDR2 sequences are MNHNY and SVGAGI (reference sequence).

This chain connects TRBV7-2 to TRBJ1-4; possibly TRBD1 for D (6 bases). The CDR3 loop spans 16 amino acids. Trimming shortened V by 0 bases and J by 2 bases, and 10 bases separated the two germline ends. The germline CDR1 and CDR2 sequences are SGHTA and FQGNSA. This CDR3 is CASSLAGGATNEKLFF. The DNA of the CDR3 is TGTGCCAGCAGCTTAGCCGGGGGGGCTACTAATGAAAAACTGTTTTTT.

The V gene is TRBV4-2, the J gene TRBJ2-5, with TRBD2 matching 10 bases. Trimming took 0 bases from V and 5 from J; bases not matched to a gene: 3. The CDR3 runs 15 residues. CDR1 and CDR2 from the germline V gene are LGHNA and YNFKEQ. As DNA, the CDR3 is TGTGCCAGCAGCCAAGATTCTAGCGGGAGTGAGACCCAGTACTTC. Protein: CASSQDSSGSETQYF.

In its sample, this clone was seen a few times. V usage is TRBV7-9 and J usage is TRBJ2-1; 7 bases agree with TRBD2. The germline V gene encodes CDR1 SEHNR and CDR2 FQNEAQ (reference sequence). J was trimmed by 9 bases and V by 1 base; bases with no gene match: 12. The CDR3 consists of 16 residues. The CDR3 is CASSLGAPRGLGEQFF. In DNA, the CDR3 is TGTGCCAGCAGCTTAGGGGCCCCGCGGGGGTTGGGTGAGCAGTTCTTC.

The CDR3 is CASRLDGAGELFF. Written as DNA, the CDR3 is TGTGCCAGCAGACTAGATGGCGCCGGGGAGCTGTTTTTT. V gene TRBV12-3 or TRBV12-4 combines with J gene TRBJ2-2; tentative D call: TRBD2 (5 bases). The CDR3 is 13 residues long. Trimming cost V 6 bases and J 6 bases, with 11 bases left between them.